The following is a TCR beta chain sequence with its context. The target antigen is unknown. This CDR3 is 16 amino acids long. CDR1 and CDR2 (germline): LGHNA, YNFKEQ. The germline V and J ends were trimmed by 3 bases and 4 bases, with 16 bases remaining between them. This sample is part of a study of cytomegalovirus exposure and HLA in healthy donors. Study conclusions and caveats: Later analysis showed TCR association rates varying by HLA locus, highest for DRB1 and lowest for HLA-C.

The PCR ran on 60 Vbeta and 13 Jbeta primers. TCRdb keeps only in-frame clones here, not all; method: immunoSEQ multiplex PCR. This sample has about 61,000 clones; 89% occur once, and the top ten carry 1.5%. The sequence was collected from a man younger than 40 in good health and CMV-seropositive. The V call is TRBV4-2, the J call TRBJ2-1; D not certain. The sample was PBMCs. The CDR3 coding sequence is TGTGCCAGCAGCCATCCTTCCCCGACTGGATACAATGAGCAGTTCTTC. Amino acids: CASSHPSPTGYNEQFF.